These T cell receptor beta chains were read from a single sample in a study of T cells after yellow fever vaccination. MiXCR, applied by TCRdb to the 5' RACE reads, yields one record per CDR3 protein. Of hundreds of thousands of distinct CDR3 sequences in the sample, under 15% were seen once. The sample here was CD4+ T cells sorted from PBMCs, taken 15 days after the yellow fever booster vaccination. Every receptor here comes from a man in his late teens or twenties who received the YFV17D yellow fever vaccine. The CDR3 runs from the conserved cysteine through the conserved F or W. Fields, in order: J gene, V gene, D gene, clone size, CDR3 DNA, CDR3 protein. The D gene is left open where the match is weak. Clone size is given for some rows only: seen once, a few or many times, or a class if the clone is expanded.

>TRBJ2-5|TRBV29-1|NA|NA
TGCAGCGTTGGTAGGTCAGATCAAGAGACCCAGTACTTC
CSVGRSDQETQYF
>TRBJ2-3|TRBV7-2|NA|few
TGTGCCAGCAGCTTAACGTATCATCGGGCAGATACGCAGTATTTT
CASSLTYHRADTQYF
>TRBJ2-5|TRBV10-2|NA|few
TGCGCCAGCAGTTTTATCAGAGGGGAGACCCAGTACTTC
CASSFIRGETQYF
>TRBJ2-7|TRBV10-3|NA|few
TGTGCCATCAGTGCGCGGGGCTACGAGCAGTACTTC
CAISARGYEQYF
>TRBJ2-3|TRBV7-2|NA|few
TGTGCCAGCAGCTCAGTGATTGGAGATACGCAGTATTTT
CASSSVIGDTQYF
>TRBJ2-1|TRBV6-2/TRBV6-3|NA|NA
TGTGCCAGCAGTTACTCGGGGGGCCCTACCCCCCCGTTCTTC
CASSYSGGPTPPFF
>TRBJ2-2|TRBV7-3|NA|NA
TGTGCCAGCAGCCCCCAAGCGGGCGCGAACACCGGGGAGCTGTTTTTT
CASSPQAGANTGELFF
>TRBJ2-2|TRBV7-3|TRBD1|many
TGTGCCAGCAGCCAAACAGGGGCGCCCGGGGAGCTGTTTTTT
CASSQTGAPGELFF
>TRBJ1-5|TRBV12-3/TRBV12-4|NA|few
TGTGCCAGCAGTCTAGGGGTAGGGGGGCCAATAAATCAGCCCCAGCATTTT
CASSLGVGGPINQPQHF
>TRBJ2-3|TRBV4-1|TRBD2|few
TGCGCCAGCAGCCAAGGAGGGCGGGGGGGCACAGATACGCAGTATTTT
CASSQGGRGGTDTQYF
>TRBJ2-1|TRBV4-3|TRBD2|few
TGCGCCAGCAGCAGTAGCGGGGGGGCCGTTGTAGATGAGCAGTTCTTC
CASSSSGGAVVDEQFF
>TRBJ2-1|TRBV20-1|TRBD2|few
TGCAGTGCTAGAGATATGACGGGGGGGCTATTATTCTTC
CSARDMTGGLLFF
>TRBJ1-5|TRBV2|NA|many
TGTGCCAGCAGTGACATAGGAGGAGATCAGCCCCAGCATTTT
CASSDIGGDQPQHF
>TRBJ1-1|TRBV6-2/TRBV6-3|NA|NA
TGTGCCAGCAGAAACCCACTAGGGGGATCAACATACACTGAAGCTTTCTTT
CASRNPLGGSTYTEAFF
>TRBJ1-6|TRBV5-1|TRBD1|NA
TGCGCCAGCACCAAAGACAGGGACCGCTATAATTCACCCCTCCACTTT
CASTKDRDRYNSPLHF
>TRBJ2-2|TRBV6-5|TRBD1|NA
TGTGCCAGCAGTAGGCGATACGGGACAGGGCTTGGTTTGCACACCGGGGAGCTGTTTTTT
CASSRRYGTGLGLHTGELFF
>TRBJ2-1|TRBV6-2/TRBV6-3|TRBD2|NA
TGTGCCAGCAGACACGCCGGGGGGGTATACAATGAGCAGTTCTTC
CASRHAGGVYNEQFF
>TRBJ2-3|TRBV4-3|NA|NA
TGCGCCAGCAGCCTATCTCCAGCTAGCACAGATACGCAGTATTTT
CASSLSPASTDTQYF
>TRBJ2-1|TRBV10-3|NA|few
TGTGCCATCAGTGAGTCGAGACAGGCCAATGAGCAGTTCTTC
CAISESRQANEQFF
>TRBJ2-7|TRBV29-1|TRBD2|NA
TGCAGCGTTGGCAGTAGCGGGAGGACGGGGGAGCAGTACTTC
CSVGSSGRTGEQYF
>TRBJ2-2|TRBV6-2/TRBV6-3|NA|few
TGTGCCAGCCTAGCGTTCGCCGGGGAGCTGTTTTTT
CASLAFAGELFF
>TRBJ1-1|TRBV3-1|NA|NA
TGTGCCAGCAGCCAAGATGGGGGCGTAGCTTTCTTT
CASSQDGGVAFF
>TRBJ2-3|TRBV10-3|TRBD1|few
TGTGCCGCGGGACAGGGGCTTTCAGATACGCAGTATTTT
CAAGQGLSDTQYF
>TRBJ1-6|TRBV7-9|NA|NA
TGTGCCAGCAGCCCGATGGGGTATTTTCCCCTCCACTTT
CASSPMGYFPLHF
>TRBJ1-1|TRBV27|TRBD1|NA
TGTGCCAGCAGCTTAGCTCGACAGGGCGACACTGAAGCTTTCTTT
CASSLARQGDTEAFF
>TRBJ1-1|TRBV20-1|TRBD1|NA
TGCAGTGCTAGGAGGACAGGCCTGAACACTGAAGCTTTCTTT
CSARRTGLNTEAFF
>TRBJ1-1|TRBV27|NA|NA
TGTGCCAGCACCAACAGATGGGGCACTGAAGCTTTCTTT
CASTNRWGTEAFF
>TRBJ2-7|TRBV7-8|TRBD1|NA
TGTGCCAGCAGCAAGAAGAGGACAGGGAGCTCCTACGAGCAGTACTTC
CASSKKRTGSSYEQYF
>TRBJ2-3|TRBV9|TRBD2|NA
TGTGCCAGCATTGGACTAGCGGGGGGAGTAGATACGCAGTATTTT
CASIGLAGGVDTQYF
>TRBJ2-3|TRBV19|NA|NA
TGTGCCAGTAGTATGGGTCCAGGCTTCACAGATACGCAGTATTTT
CASSMGPGFTDTQYF
>TRBJ1-5|TRBV19|TRBD1|NA
TGTGCCAGCCGATCCCCCGGACAGGGAGGCAATCAGCCCCAGCATTTT
CASRSPGQGGNQPQHF
>TRBJ2-5|TRBV20-1|NA|NA
TGCAGTGCTGGAAGAGAGGGAGTCCGAGAGACCCAGTACTTC
CSAGREGVRETQYF
>TRBJ1-2|TRBV12-3/TRBV12-4|TRBD1|many
TGTGCCAGCAGTCCGGGACAGGGGCCCTATGGCTACACCTTC
CASSPGQGPYGYTF
>TRBJ2-7|TRBV30|NA|many
TGTGCCTGGAGTGTAGGCGGAGGGAGACCCTACGAGCAGTACTTC
CAWSVGGGRPYEQYF
>TRBJ2-3|TRBV15|NA|few
TGTGCCACCCGTTTACAGGCTAGCACAGATACGCAGTATTTT
CATRLQASTDTQYF
>TRBJ1-6|TRBV6-2/TRBV6-3|NA|NA
TGTGCCAGCAGTTACCAGCTAAGGGACTCACCCCTCCACTTT
CASSYQLRDSPLHF
>TRBJ1-2|TRBV6-1|NA|NA
TGTGCCAGCAGTGAACTTCGGACGCCGGACTATGGCTACACCTTC
CASSELRTPDYGYTF
>TRBJ1-2|TRBV11-2|NA|few
TGTGCCAGCAGCTCGGCCGACAGTGACAACTATGGCTACACCTTC
CASSSADSDNYGYTF
>TRBJ1-6|TRBV5-1|TRBD1|few
TGCGCCAGCAGCTTGGGACAGGGGGGCCTCTGGAATTCACCCCTCCACTTT
CASSLGQGGLWNSPLHF
>TRBJ1-2|TRBV5-1|TRBD1|few
TGCGCCAGCAGCTTGGACGGACAGGTGGACGGCTACACCTTC
CASSLDGQVDGYTF
>TRBJ2-3|TRBV6-2/TRBV6-3|TRBD1|NA
TGTGCCAGCAGGGACCCGGGACAGGGAGCGGATACGCAGTATTTT
CASRDPGQGADTQYF
>TRBJ2-7|TRBV6-1|NA|NA
TGTGCCAGCAGTGAAGGACACCTCTCCTACGAGCAGTACTTC
CASSEGHLSYEQYF
>TRBJ2-4|TRBV24-1|NA|few
TGTGCCACCAGTGACACGACAGGAGCCAAAAACATTCAGTACTTC
CATSDTTGAKNIQYF
>TRBJ2-2|TRBV4-1|NA|few
TGCGCCAGCAGCCAAGAGGCAGGAGTTGACACCGGGGAGCTGTTTTTT
CASSQEAGVDTGELFF
>TRBJ2-3|TRBV12-3/TRBV12-4|NA|many
TGTGCCAGCAGCAAGGGCACCACAGATACGCAGTATTTT
CASSKGTTDTQYF
>TRBJ1-1|TRBV12-3/TRBV12-4|NA|many
TGTGCCAGCAGGGAGGAGTCCCTGGGGACTGAAGCTTTCTTT
CASREESLGTEAFF
>TRBJ2-5|TRBV6-2/TRBV6-3|NA|NA
TGTGCCAGCAGCTACCAGGGCCAGGGGGAGACCCAGTACTTC
CASSYQGQGETQYF
>TRBJ2-1|TRBV12-3/TRBV12-4|NA|few
TGTGCCAGCAGAATTAGGCGCGGCGATGAGCAGTTCTTC
CASRIRRGDEQFF
>TRBJ1-6|TRBV12-3/TRBV12-4|NA|few
TGTGCCAGCAGGCGAGGGCCCGACAGGCCCAATTCACCCCTCCACTTT
CASRRGPDRPNSPLHF
>TRBJ2-7|TRBV3-1|TRBD2|NA
TGTGCCAGCAGCCAAGGGGGACTAGCCCAAGGAGAGCAGTACTTC
CASSQGGLAQGEQYF
>TRBJ1-4|TRBV9|NA|NA
TGTGCCAGCAGCACGTCAGCTGATACTAATGAAAAACTGTTTTTT
CASSTSADTNEKLFF